This T cell receptor beta chain was recorded in a study of OX40 agonist ivuxolimab in advanced cancers. Whole-study context: Ivuxolimab, an agonistic anti-OX40 (CD134) antibody, was given to patients.

General study findings and limits: On average, CD8+ T cells had more expanded clones than CD4+. Circulating CD4+ and CD8+ T cells showed clonal expansion by week 6 at 0.1 to 3.0 mg/kg.

This clone was detected only a few times. Its target is not known. The V and J ends lost 6 bases and 2 bases, in that order; junction bases with no gene match: 1. Germline loops: CDR1 MNHEY, CDR2 SVGAGI. The CDR3 is made up of 14 amino acids. Sequencing used immunoSEQ multiplex PCR; TCRdb keeps in-frame clones, though not all of them. The table lists approximately 84,000 clones, more than 70% of them singletons. The receptor's source is an adult with an advanced solid tumor such as melanoma, head and neck, liver or kidney cancer. The sequenced sample was CD4+ or CD8+ T cells sorted from blood, obtained in a trial of the OX40 agonist ivuxolimab. The chain has TRBV6-5 and TRBJ2-7, with 13 bases that match TRBD2. CDR3 protein: CASRLAGGTYEQYF. The CDR3 DNA reads TGTGCCAGCAGACTAGCGGGGGGGACCTACGAGCAGTACTTC.